One and the same sample provided the 20 T cell receptor beta chains below, sequenced in a study of shared clonotypes between healthy human individuals. CD45RO-negative, CCR7-selected cells formed the naive CD8 fraction, which excluded terminally differentiated effector memory CD45RA+ cells. The method was immunoSEQ multiplex PCR; TCRdb's version includes in-frame clones alone and lacks a portion of them. The table shows around 1,900,000 clones, with 93% occurring only once. Sequencing used naive CD8+ T cells from PBMCs. Receptors were obtained from a man aged 18 to 29 in good health. Some clones in this sample may be carry-over from other donors' samples.

A remark on this clone: Other DNA sequences within the sample encode an identical CDR3. The J gene is TRBJ1-2, the V gene TRBV6-1, with unresolved D. From germline, CDR1 is MNHNS and CDR2 SASEGT. The length of the CDR3 is 13 residues. The V end lost 1 base, the J end lost 4 bases, and 7 bases lay between the germline ends. DNA of the CDR3: TGTGCCAGCAGTGAAGGGACGGTCTATGGCTACACCTTC. Its protein product is CASSEGTVYGYTF.

This clone was observed once. Here the CDR3 DNA reads TGTGCCAGCTCCCTGGGGGATGAGTCCACTGAAGCTTTCTTT. Its translation: CASSLGDESTEAFF. The genes are TRBV11-1 and TRBJ1-1; a weak D match, TRBD1 (5 bases). The CDR3 length is 14 residues. Per the germline V gene, CDR1 is SGHAT and CDR2 is FQDESV (reference sequence). Trimming removed 8 bases at V and 4 bases at J, with 17 bases between. The whole variable domain, remainder taken from reference TRBV11-1 and TRBJ1-1, is EAEVAQSPRYKITEKSQAVAFWCDPISGHATLYWYRQILGQGPELLVQFQDESVVDDSQLPKDRFSAERLKGVDSTLKIQPAELGDSAMYLCASSLGDESTEAFFGQGTRLTVV.

This clone was counted once. This chain links TRBV2 with TRBJ2-7; D is ambiguous. Germline V gives CDR1 SNHLY, CDR2 FYNNEI. Trimming took 7 bases from V and 2 from J, leaving 9 bases between them. This CDR3 is built from 12 residues. CDR3 protein: CASTTFAYEQYF. The CDR3 DNA sequence: TGTGCCAGCACCACCTTCGCCTACGAGCAGTACTTC.

This clone occurred once. Other DNA sequences from this sample encode an identical CDR3 as well. The chain joins TRBV9 to TRBJ1-2, with a possible D match to TRBD1 (6 bases). This CDR3 region has 13 residues. The germline V gene has CDR1 SGDLS and CDR2 YYNGEE. V was shortened by 0 bases and J by 8 bases, with 11 bases between the two germline ends. The CDR3 region is CASSVVSGDGYTF. CDR3 DNA: TGTGCCAGCAGCGTAGTTTCAGGGGACGGCTACACCTTC.

The chain recombines TRBV29-1 with TRBJ1-1; 8 nucleotides match TRBD1. The CDR3 extends over 12 amino acids. Germline CDR1 reads SQVTM; CDR2 reads ANQGSEA. Unmatched junction bases numbered 5, after V lost 6 bases and J lost 5 bases. The CDR3 DNA sequence: TGCAGCGTAACAGGGGGAGGGACTGAAGCTTTCTTT. Protein sequence: CSVTGGGTEAFF.

The genes are TRBV19 and TRBJ2-1; the D gene is possibly TRBD2 (5 bases). V was pared by 5 bases and J by 4 bases, with 12 bases between. In germline, CDR1 is LNHDA, CDR2 SQIVND (reference sequence). The CDR3 consists of 14 residues. CDR3 region: CASSGLTGYNEQFF. CDR3 in DNA: TGTGCCAGTAGTGGTTTGACGGGGTACAATGAGCAGTTCTTC.

The CDR3 reads CASSISSPLNSYNEQFF. The CDR3 DNA sequence: TGTGCCAGTAGTATATCGAGTCCCCTTAACTCCTACAATGAGCAGTTCTTC. This rearrangement joins TRBV19 to TRBJ2-1; D not certain. The CDR3 loop spans 17 amino acids. V was pared by 2 bases and J by 0 bases, with 14 bases between. Germline CDR1 reads LNHDA; CDR2 reads SQIVND (reference sequence).

V is TRBV9 and J is TRBJ1-2; the D gene is possibly TRBD1 (5 bases). Germline assignment: CDR1 SGDLS and CDR2 YYNGEE. V was pared by 1 base and J by 4 bases, with 23 bases between. The CDR3 length is 18 residues. The CDR3 DNA is TGTGCCAGCAGCGTATCCTCCGGGGCGACAACTTGGGGCTATGGCTACACCTTC. Amino acid sequence: CASSVSSGATTWGYGYTF. Full variable domain (missing parts from reference TRBV9 and TRBJ1-2): DSGVTQTPKHLITATGQRVTLRCSPRSGDLSVYWYQQSLDQGLQFLIQYYNGEERAKGNILERFSAQQFPDLHSELNLSSLELGDSALYFCASSVSSGATTWGYGYTFGSGTRLTVV.

Concerning this clone: Distinct nucleotide sequences in the sample also encode this CDR3. The chain couples TRBV10-3 to TRBJ1-1; D call uncertain. This CDR3 has 11 amino acids. CDR1 is ENHRY, CDR2 SYGVKD, per germline. The germline V and J ends were trimmed by 2 bases and 8 bases, with 6 bases remaining between them. The CDR3 sequence is CAISESTEAFF. DNA of the CDR3: TGTGCCATCAGTGAGAGTACAGAAGCTTTCTTT.

The chain uses TRBV16 and TRBJ1-5, with D unresolved. Trimming stripped 4 bases from V and 7 bases from J, with 14 bases between. Germline V CDR1 and CDR2: KGHSY, FQNENV. CDR3 length: 14 residues. The CDR3 region has the DNA TGTGCCAGCAGCCCCCGGGAGGGCCAACAGCCCCAGCATTTT. This translates into CASSPREGQQPQHF.

The V and J genes are TRBV30 and TRBJ1-5; D gene ambiguous. Germline assignment: CDR1 GTSNPN and CDR2 SVGIG (reference sequence). Trimming removed 6 bases at V and 1 base at J, with 7 bases between. CDR3 length: 12 amino acids. CDR3 coding DNA: TGTGCCTGTATCCCAAGCAATCAGCCCCAGCATTTT. Protein: CACIPSNQPQHF.

The chain joins TRBV30 to TRBJ2-7, with TRBD2 matching over 7 bases. V lost 2 bases and J lost 3; bases outside the gene matches: 7. Per germline, CDR1 GTSNPN and CDR2 SVGIG (reference sequence). This CDR3 has 14 residues. The CDR3 sequence is CAWSLAASLYEQYF. The CDR3 nucleotides are TGTGCCTGGAGTCTAGCGGCTAGCCTCTACGAGCAGTACTTC.

The rearrangement joins TRBV6-5 to TRBJ1-3; 7 bases fit TRBD1. V trimming: 6 bases; J trimming: 0 bases; junction bases outside the gene matches: 5. Germline V CDR1 and CDR2: MNHEY, SVGAGI. The CDR3 spans 15 residues. CDR3 region: CASSPGTDSGNTIYF. In nucleotides, the CDR3 is TGTGCCAGCAGCCCGGGGACAGACTCTGGAAACACCATATATTTT.

This chain uses TRBV5-5 with TRBJ2-7; D is uncertain. This CDR3 contains 13 residues. The germline gives CDR1 SGHKS, CDR2 YYEKEE (reference sequence). V was clipped by 2 bases and J by 2 bases, with 8 bases between them. The CDR3 DNA follows: TGTGCCAGCAGCTTAAGACCTACCTACGAGCAGTACTTC. Translation: CASSLRPTYEQYF. Full variable domain (missing parts from reference TRBV5-5 and TRBJ2-7): DAGVTQSPTHLIKTRGQQVTLRCSPISGHKSVSWYQQVLGQGPQFIFQYYEKEERGRGNFPDRFSARQFPNYSSELNVNALLLGDSALYLCASSLRPTYEQYFGPGTRLTVT.

The V and J genes are TRBV27 and TRBJ1-2; D may be TRBD1 (6 bases). CDR1 MNHEY and CDR2 SMNVEV come from the germline V gene (reference sequence). The CDR3 totals 15 residues. V lost 4 bases and J lost 1, with 13 bases in between. The CDR3 here is CASSSRTEVNYGYTF. DNA for the CDR3: TGTGCCAGCAGTTCCCGGACAGAAGTTAACTATGGCTACACCTTC.

V usage is TRBV9 and J usage is TRBJ2-1, with D tentatively TRBD1 or TRBD2 (5 bases each). The CDR3 is 18 amino acids. Germline CDR1 SGDLS, CDR2 YYNGEE. V shed 0 bases and J shed 4 bases, with 20 bases lying between them. This CDR3 reads CASSVAIVGTESYNEQFF. The CDR3 DNA reads as TGTGCCAGCAGCGTAGCGATCGTTGGGACGGAGTCTTACAATGAGCAGTTCTTC. The entire variable domain, with the rest obtained from reference TRBV9 and TRBJ2-1, is as follows: DSGVTQTPKHLITATGQRVTLRCSPRSGDLSVYWYQQSLDQGLQFLIQYYNGEERAKGNILERFSAQQFPDLHSELNLSSLELGDSALYFCASSVAIVGTESYNEQFFGPGTRLTVL.

The rearrangement links TRBV28 to TRBJ1-1; no clear D. Per the germline V gene, CDR1 is MDHEN and CDR2 is SYDVKM. This CDR3 comprises 14 residues. Trimming removed 3 bases from V and 7 bases from J, with 15 bases in between. The CDR3 nucleotides read TGTGCCAGCAGTTTGTTGCGAGACACGTTTGAAGCTTTCTTT. Amino acids: CASSLLRDTFEAFF.

In DNA form, the CDR3 reads TGCGCCAGCAGCCAATTCGCTAGCGCATCCTACAATGAGCAGTTCTTC. It codes for CASSQFASASYNEQFF. This sequence joins TRBV4-3 and TRBJ2-1; the D gene is possibly TRBD2 (6 bases). Trimming took 2 bases from V and 1 from J, leaving 12 bases between them. The CDR3 runs to 16 residues. Germline V lookup: CDR1 LGHNA, CDR2 YSLEER.

V and J are TRBV7-9 and TRBJ2-7; the D is unclear. CDR1 SEHNR and CDR2 FQNEAQ come from the germline V gene (reference sequence). V lost 5 bases, J lost 3 bases, and 14 bases lay in between. This CDR3 spans 14 amino acids. CDR3 nucleotides: TGTGCCAGCAGCCTGAACTCAGTATTCTACGAGCAGTACTTC. Translation: CASSLNSVFYEQYF. The whole variable domain, remainder taken from reference TRBV7-9 and TRBJ2-7, is DTGVSQNPRHKITKRGQNVTFRCDPISEHNRLYWYRQTLGQGPEFLTYFQNEAQLEKSRLLSDRFSAERPKGSFSTLEIQRTEQGDSAMYLCASSLNSVFYEQYFGPGTRLTVT.

The J gene is TRBJ2-3, the V gene TRBV11-2; tentative D call: TRBD2 (5 bases). CDR1 SGHAT and CDR2 FQNNGV come from the germline V gene. The CDR3 has 16 residues. Trimming removed 1 base at V and 1 base at J, with 12 bases between. The DNA of the CDR3 is TGTGCCAGCAGCTTAGCCTTACGGACTCGCACAGATACGCAGTATTTT. It is translated as CASSLALRTRTDTQYF.